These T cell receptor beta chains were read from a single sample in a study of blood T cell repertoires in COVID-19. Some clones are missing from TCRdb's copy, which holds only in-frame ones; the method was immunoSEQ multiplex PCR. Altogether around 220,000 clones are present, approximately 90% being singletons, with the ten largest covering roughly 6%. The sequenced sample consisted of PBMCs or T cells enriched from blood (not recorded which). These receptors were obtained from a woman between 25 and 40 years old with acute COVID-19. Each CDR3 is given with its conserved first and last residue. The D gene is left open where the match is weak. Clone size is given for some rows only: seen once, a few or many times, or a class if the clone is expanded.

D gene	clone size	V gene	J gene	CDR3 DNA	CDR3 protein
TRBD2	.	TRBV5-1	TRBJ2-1	TGCGCCAGCAGCTTGGGACTAGCGGGGGTTAGTGAGCAGTTCTTC	CASSLGLAGVSEQFF
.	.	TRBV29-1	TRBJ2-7	TGCAGCGTTAAACAGCCGGACTACGAGCAGTACTTC	CSVKQPDYEQYF
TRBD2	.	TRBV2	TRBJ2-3	TGTGCCAGCAGTGGAACTAGCGGGAGAGTTTTCACAGATACGCAGTATTTT	CASSGTSGRVFTDTQYF
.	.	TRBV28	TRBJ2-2	TGTGCCAGCAGTTCATCGGGAGCGAACACCGGGGAGCTGTTTTTT	CASSSSGANTGELFF
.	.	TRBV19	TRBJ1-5	TGTGCCAGTAGTACCCCTTGGGAGGCTGGGAACAATCAGCCCCAGCATTTT	CASSTPWEAGNNQPQHF
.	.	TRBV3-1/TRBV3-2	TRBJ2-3	TGTGCCAGCAGCCAGACGGGGAAACGCACAGATACGCAGTATTTT	CASSQTGKRTDTQYF
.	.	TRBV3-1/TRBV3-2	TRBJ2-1	TGTGCCAGCAGCCAAGCCCTGATCGGGATCTACAATGAGCAGTTCTTC	CASSQALIGIYNEQFF
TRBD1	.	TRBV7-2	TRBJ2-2	TGTGCCAGCAGCTTTCGGGACAGGGGTTCTTGGGAGCTGTTTTTT	CASSFRDRGSWELFF
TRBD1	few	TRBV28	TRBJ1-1	TGTGCCAGCAGTTTATTTTATGCCAGGGGGGTTTACACTGAAGCTTTCTTT	CASSLFYARGVYTEAFF
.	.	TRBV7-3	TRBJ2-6	TGTGCCAGCAGCCCACATGGGCGACACTCTGGGGCCAACGTCCTGACTTTC	CASSPHGRHSGANVLTF
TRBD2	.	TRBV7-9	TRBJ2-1	TGTGCCAGCAGCTTTAGCGGGACGCGTCCCTACAATGAGCAGTTCTTC	CASSFSGTRPYNEQFF
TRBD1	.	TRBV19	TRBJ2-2	TGTGCCAGTAGTACACCAAGGACAGGGGGGACCGGGGAGCTGTTTTTT	CASSTPRTGGTGELFF
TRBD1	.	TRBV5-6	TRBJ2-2	TGTGCCAGCAGCCCGTACAGGGGTAATCTCGTCGGGGAGCTGTTTTTT	CASSPYRGNLVGELFF
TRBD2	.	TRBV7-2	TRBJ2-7	TGTGCCAGCAGCCAGGGACTAGCGGGAGGTGTCTACGAGCAGTACTTC	CASSQGLAGGVYEQYF
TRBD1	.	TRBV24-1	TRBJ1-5	TGTGCCACCAGTGATTCGGGACAGGGCGGGAGTCAGCCCCAGCATTTT	CATSDSGQGGSQPQHF
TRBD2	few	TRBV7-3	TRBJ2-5	TGTGCCAGCAGCCGGGGGGTGTTGGAGACCCAGTACTTC	CASSRGVLETQYF
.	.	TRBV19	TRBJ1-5	TGTGCCAGCAGGACGCGGGTAAGCAATCAGCCCCAGCATTTT	CASRTRVSNQPQHF
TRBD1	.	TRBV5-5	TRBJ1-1	TGTGCCAGCAGCTCGTCGACAGGGGGAACTGAAGCTTTCTTT	CASSSSTGGTEAFF
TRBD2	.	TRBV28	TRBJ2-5	TGTGCCAGCAGTTTCCCCAAGCGGGAGGGTCTAGAGACCCAGTACTTC	CASSFPKREGLETQYF
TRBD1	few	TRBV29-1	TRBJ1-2	TGCAGCGTAAATGCCGCAGGGGGCTCGGGCTATGGCTACACCTTC	CSVNAAGGSGYGYTF
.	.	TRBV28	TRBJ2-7	TGTGCCAGCAGGGAGTGGGGCGGGACCTCCCCCCACGAGCAGTACTTC	CASREWGGTSPHEQYF
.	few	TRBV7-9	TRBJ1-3	TGTGCCAGCAGCTCACTCGGACAGCAGGGAAACACCATATATTTT	CASSSLGQQGNTIYF
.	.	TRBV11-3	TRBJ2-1	TGTGCCAGCAGCTTAGCTGGATTATCAGGCCATGAGCAGTTCTTC	CASSLAGLSGHEQFF
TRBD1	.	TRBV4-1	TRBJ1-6	TGCGCCAGCAGCCACAACCGGGACAGGGGGAATTCACCCCTCCACTTT	CASSHNRDRGNSPLHF
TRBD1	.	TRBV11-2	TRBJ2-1	TGTGCCAGCAGCTTGAACAGGGGGCCGAATGAGCAGTTCTTC	CASSLNRGPNEQFF
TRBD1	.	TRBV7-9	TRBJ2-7	TGTGCCAGCAGCTTCTCGACAGGGCTTCTCTACGAGCAGTACTTC	CASSFSTGLLYEQYF
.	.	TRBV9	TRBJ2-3	TGTGCCAGCAGCGTAGGGGTAGAGGGCACAGATACGCAGTATTTT	CASSVGVEGTDTQYF
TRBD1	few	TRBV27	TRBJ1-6	TGTGCCAGCAGTATTGGGTCCCCCGGTGACAGGGTTTCGTCACCCCTCCACTTT	CASSIGSPGDRVSSPLHF
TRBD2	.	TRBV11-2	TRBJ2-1	TGTGCCAGCAGCCCGCGTGGGCGGGAGAATGAGCAGTTCTTC	CASSPRGRENEQFF
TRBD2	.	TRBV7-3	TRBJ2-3	TGTGCCAGCAGCGAGGGAGGGGCAGATACGCAGTATTTT	CASSEGGADTQYF
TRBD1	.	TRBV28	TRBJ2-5	TGTGCCAGCAGTTTGACAGGGGATGGAGAGACCCAGTACTTC	CASSLTGDGETQYF
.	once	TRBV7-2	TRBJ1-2	TGTGCCAGCAGCTTAGACGGGAACTATGGCTACACCTTC	CASSLDGNYGYTF
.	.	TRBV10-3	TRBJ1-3	TGTGCCATCATGTCAGATCCTGGAAACACCATATATTTT	CAIMSDPGNTIYF
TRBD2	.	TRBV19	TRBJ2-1	TGTGCCAGTAGCGCTTGGGGCGGGAGGGCCAATGAGCAGTTCTTC	CASSAWGGRANEQFF
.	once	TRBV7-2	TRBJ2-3	TGTGCCAGCAGCTACGGACTCTCAGATACGCAGTATTTT	CASSYGLSDTQYF
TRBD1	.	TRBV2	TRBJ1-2	TGTGCCAGCAGTGGTTTTGGGTCCGGGACAGGGGGTCGTGGCTACACCTTC	CASSGFGSGTGGRGYTF
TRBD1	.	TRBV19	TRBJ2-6	TGTGCCAGTAGCGGACAGGGGGCCTCTGGGGCCAACGTCCTGACTTTC	CASSGQGASGANVLTF
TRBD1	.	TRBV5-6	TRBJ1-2	TGTGCCAGCTGGGAGGACAGGGGAGACGGCTACACCTTC	CASWEDRGDGYTF
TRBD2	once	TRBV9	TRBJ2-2	TGTGCCAGCAGCGTGACTAGCAGAATGAACACCGGGGAGCTGTTTTTT	CASSVTSRMNTGELFF
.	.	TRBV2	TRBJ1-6	TGTGCCAGCAGCACACAGGTGAATAATTCACCCCTCCACTTT	CASSTQVNNSPLHF
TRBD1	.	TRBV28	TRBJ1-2	TGTGCCAGCAGGCAGAGCCACAGGGGAGTCTATGGCTACACCTTC	CASRQSHRGVYGYTF
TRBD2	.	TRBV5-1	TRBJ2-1	TGCGCCAGCACTATTAGCGGGTACAATGAGCAGTTCTTC	CASTISGYNEQFF
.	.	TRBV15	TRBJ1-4	TGTGCCACCAGCAGAGGACAGGCCCAGGGGGAAAAACTGTTTTTT	CATSRGQAQGEKLFF
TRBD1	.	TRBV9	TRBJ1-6	TGTGCCAGCAGCGCATCCGGACAGGGTAATTCACCCCTCCACTTT	CASSASGQGNSPLHF
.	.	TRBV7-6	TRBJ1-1	TGTGCCAGCAGCTTAGGTCAGGGTAACACTGAAGCTTTCTTT	CASSLGQGNTEAFF
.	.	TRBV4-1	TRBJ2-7	TGCGCCAGCAGCCAAAATACAGTGGAATCGGAGCAGTACTTC	CASSQNTVESEQYF
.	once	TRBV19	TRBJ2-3	TGTGCCAGTAGTTCCACCGAGACAGATACGCAGTATTTT	CASSSTETDTQYF
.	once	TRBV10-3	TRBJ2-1	TGTGCCATCACCAGTTCCTACAATGAGCAGTTCTTC	CAITSSYNEQFF
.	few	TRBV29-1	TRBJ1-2	TGCAGCGTTGGTGGACAGACATATGGCTACACCTTC	CSVGGQTYGYTF
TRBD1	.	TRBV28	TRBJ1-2	TGTGCCAGCAGACAACAGGGGAGGAACTATGGCTACACCTTC	CASRQQGRNYGYTF
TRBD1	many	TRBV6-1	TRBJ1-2	TGTGCCAGCAGTGAATGGACCACAGGGGGTAACTATGGCTACACCTTC	CASSEWTTGGNYGYTF
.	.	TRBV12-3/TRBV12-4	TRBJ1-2	TGTGCCAGCAGTTTGGACATATCGTATGGCTACACCTTC	CASSLDISYGYTF
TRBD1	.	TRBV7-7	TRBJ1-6	TGTGCTAGCAGTTTTCGGACAGGGATTTTGTTACCCCTCCACTTT	CASSFRTGILLPLHF
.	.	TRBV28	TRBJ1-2	TGTGCCAGCAGCGGGAAGAAACATGGCTACACCTTC	CASSGKKHGYTF
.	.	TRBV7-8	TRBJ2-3	TGTGCCAGCAGCTTAGAAGTCGTCCAGGGTACGCAGTATTTT	CASSLEVVQGTQYF